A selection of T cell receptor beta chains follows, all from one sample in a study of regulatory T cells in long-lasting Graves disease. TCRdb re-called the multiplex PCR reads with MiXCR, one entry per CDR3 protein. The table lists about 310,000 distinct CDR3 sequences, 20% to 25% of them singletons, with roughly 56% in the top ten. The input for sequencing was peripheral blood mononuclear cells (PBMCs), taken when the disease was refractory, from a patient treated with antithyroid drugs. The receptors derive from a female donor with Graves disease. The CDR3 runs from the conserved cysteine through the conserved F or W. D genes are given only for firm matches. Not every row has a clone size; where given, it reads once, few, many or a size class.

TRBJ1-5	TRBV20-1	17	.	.	CSARDLSTGEFYQPQHF	TGCAGTGCTAGAGATTTGTCGACGGGGGAGTTCTATCAGCCCCAGCATTTT
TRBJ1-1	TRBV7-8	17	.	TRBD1	CASSLYRGISMNTEAFF	TGTGCCAGCAGCTTATACAGGGGAATTTCAATGAACACTGAAGCTTTCTTT
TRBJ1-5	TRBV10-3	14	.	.	CAISPQGGNQPQHF	TGTGCCATCAGTCCTCAGGGCGGCAATCAGCCCCAGCATTTT
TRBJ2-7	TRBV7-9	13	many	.	CASSPRGGTEQYF	TGTGCCAGCAGCCCAAGGGGCGGGACCGAGCAGTACTTC
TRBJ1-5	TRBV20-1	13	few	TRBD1	CSARTGGHSPQHF	TGCAGTGCTAGAACAGGGGGACATTCGCCCCAGCATTTT
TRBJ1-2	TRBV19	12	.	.	CASRKGPYGYTF	TGTGCCAGTAGAAAGGGGCCCTATGGCTACACCTTC
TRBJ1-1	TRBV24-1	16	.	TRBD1	CATSDLGQGRRTEAFF	TGTGCCACCAGTGATTTGGGACAGGGCAGAAGGACTGAAGCTTTCTTT
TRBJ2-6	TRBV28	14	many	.	CASRGTSGANVLTF	TGTGCCAGCAGGGGGACTTCTGGGGCCAACGTCCTGACTTTC
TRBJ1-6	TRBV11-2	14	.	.	CASSQGVYNSPLHF	TGCGCCAGCAGCCAAGGGGTCTATAATTCACCCCTCCACTTT
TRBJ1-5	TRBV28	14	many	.	CASSRGGTNQPQHF	TGTGCCAGCAGTCGAGGGGGGACTAATCAGCCCCAGCATTTT
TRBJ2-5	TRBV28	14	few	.	CASSLTQHQETQYF	TGTGCCAGCAGTTTAACCCAACACCAAGAGACCCAGTACTTC
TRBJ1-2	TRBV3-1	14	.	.	CASSHFEANYGYTF	TGTGCCAGCAGCCATTTCGAGGCCAACTATGGCTACACCTTC
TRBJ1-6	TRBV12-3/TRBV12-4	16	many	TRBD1	CASSHNGQGDNSPLHF	TGTGCCAGCAGCCATAACGGACAGGGAGATAATTCACCCCTCCACTTT
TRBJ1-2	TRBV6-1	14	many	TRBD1	CATTPDREYYGYTF	TGTGCCACCACCCCAGACAGGGAGTACTATGGCTACACCTTC
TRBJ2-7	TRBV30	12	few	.	CAWSPGSHEQYF	TGTGCCTGGAGTCCGGGATCCCACGAGCAGTACTTC
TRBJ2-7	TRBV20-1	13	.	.	CSAVSFGIYEQYF	TGCAGTGCCGTTAGTTTTGGAATCTACGAGCAGTACTTC
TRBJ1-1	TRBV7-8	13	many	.	CASSLNFRAEAFF	TGTGCCAGCAGCTTAAATTTTCGGGCTGAAGCTTTCTTT